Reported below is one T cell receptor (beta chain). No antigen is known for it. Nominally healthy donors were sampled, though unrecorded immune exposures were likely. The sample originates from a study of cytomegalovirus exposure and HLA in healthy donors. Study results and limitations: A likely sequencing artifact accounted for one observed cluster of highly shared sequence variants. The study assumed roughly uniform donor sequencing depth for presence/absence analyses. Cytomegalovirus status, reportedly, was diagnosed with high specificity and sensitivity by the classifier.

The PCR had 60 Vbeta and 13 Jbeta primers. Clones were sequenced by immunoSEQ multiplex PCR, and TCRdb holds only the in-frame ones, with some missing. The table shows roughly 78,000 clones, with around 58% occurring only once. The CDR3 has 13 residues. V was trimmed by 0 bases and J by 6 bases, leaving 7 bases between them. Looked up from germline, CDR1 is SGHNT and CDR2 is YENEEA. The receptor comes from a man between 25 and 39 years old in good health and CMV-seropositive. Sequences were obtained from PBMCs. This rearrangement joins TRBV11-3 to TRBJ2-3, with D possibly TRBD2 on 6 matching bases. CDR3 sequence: CASSLEGGDTQYF. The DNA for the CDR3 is TGTGCCAGCAGCTTAGAGGGAGGCGATACGCAGTATTTT.